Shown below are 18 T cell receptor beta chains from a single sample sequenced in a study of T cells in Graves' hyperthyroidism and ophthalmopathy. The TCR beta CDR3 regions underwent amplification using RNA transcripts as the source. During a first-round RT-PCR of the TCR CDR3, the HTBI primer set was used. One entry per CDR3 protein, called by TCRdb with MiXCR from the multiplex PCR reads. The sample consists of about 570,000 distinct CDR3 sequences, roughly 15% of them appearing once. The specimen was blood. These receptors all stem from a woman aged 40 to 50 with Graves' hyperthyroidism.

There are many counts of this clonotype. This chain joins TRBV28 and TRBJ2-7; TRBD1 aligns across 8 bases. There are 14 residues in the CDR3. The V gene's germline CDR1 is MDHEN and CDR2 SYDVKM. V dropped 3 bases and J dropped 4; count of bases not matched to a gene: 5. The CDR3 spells CASSFGQGHYEQYF. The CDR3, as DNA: TGTGCCAGCAGTTTTGGACAGGGACATTACGAGCAGTACTTC.

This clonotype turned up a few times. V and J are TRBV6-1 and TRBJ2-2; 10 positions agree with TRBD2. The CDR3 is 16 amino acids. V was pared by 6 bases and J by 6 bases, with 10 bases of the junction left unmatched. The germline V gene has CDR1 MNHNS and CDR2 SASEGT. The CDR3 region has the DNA TGTGCCAGCAGATTCTCTAGCGGGAGTTTATCCGGGGAGCTGTTTTTT. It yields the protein CASRFSSGSLSGELFF.

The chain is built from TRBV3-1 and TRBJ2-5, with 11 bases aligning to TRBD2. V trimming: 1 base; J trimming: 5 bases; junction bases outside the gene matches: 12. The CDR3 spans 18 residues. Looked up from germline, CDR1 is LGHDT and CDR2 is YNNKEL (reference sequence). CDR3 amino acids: CASSQGLTSGDPSETQYF. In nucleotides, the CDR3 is TGTGCCAGCAGCCAAGGCCTGACTAGCGGGGACCCCAGCGAGACCCAGTACTTC.

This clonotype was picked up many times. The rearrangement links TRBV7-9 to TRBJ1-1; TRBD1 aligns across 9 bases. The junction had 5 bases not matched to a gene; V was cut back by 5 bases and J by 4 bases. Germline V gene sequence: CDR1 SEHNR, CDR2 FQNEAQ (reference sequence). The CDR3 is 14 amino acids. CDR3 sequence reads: CASSPGQGITEAFF. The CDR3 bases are TGTGCCAGCAGCCCCGGACAGGGGATCACTGAAGCTTTCTTT.

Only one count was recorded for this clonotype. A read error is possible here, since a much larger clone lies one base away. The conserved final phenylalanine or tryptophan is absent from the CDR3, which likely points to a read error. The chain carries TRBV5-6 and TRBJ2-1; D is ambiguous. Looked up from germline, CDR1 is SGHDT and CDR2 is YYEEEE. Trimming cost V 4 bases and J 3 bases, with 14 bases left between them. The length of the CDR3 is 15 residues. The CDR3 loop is CASSLWFSLYNEQFI. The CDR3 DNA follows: TGTGCCAGCAGCCTTTGGTTTTCTCTCTACAATGAGCAGTTCATC.

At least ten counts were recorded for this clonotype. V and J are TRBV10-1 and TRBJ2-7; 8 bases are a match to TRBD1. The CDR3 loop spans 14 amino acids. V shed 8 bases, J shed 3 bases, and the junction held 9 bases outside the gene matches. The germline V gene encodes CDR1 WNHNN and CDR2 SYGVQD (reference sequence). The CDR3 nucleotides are TGCGCCAGCGTACCCCCGGGACAGGACTACGAGCAGTACTTC. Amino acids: CASVPPGQDYEQYF.

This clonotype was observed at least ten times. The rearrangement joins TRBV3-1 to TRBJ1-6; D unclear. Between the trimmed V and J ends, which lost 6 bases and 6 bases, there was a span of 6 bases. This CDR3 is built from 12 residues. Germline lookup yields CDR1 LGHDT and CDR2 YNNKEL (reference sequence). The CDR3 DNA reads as TGTGCCAGCAGGGACGTTAATTCACCCCTCCACTTT. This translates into CASRDVNSPLHF.

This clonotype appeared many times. CDR3 region: CASTLGTVGNYGYTF. CDR3 coding DNA: TGTGCCAGCACCCTCGGGACCGTCGGTAACTATGGCTACACCTTC. The chain employs TRBV12-3 or TRBV12-4 and TRBJ1-2; tentatively, D is TRBD1 (5 bases). This CDR3 region has 15 residues. Trimming removed 7 bases at V and 1 base at J, with 16 bases between.

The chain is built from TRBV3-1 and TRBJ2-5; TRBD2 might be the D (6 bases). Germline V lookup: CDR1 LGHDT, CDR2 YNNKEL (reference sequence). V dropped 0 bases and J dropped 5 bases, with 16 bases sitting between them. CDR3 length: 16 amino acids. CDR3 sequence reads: CASSQDGSGLRETQYF. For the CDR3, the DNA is TGTGCCAGCAGCCAAGATGGTAGCGGTTTAAGGGAGACCCAGTACTTC.

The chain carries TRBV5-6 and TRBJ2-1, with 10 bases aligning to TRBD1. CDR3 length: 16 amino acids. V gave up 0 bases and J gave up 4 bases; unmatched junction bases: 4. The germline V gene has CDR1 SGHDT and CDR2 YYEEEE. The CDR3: CASSLVWTGGYNEQFF. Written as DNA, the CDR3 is TGTGCCAGCAGCTTGGTCTGGACAGGGGGTTACAATGAGCAGTTCTTC.

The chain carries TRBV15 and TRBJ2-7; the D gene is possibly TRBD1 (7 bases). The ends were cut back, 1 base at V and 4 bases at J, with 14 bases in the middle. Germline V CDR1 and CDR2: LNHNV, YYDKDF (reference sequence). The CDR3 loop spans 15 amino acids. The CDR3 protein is CATSRGQGGEYEQYF. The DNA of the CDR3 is TGTGCCACCAGCAGAGGACAGGGCGGGGAATACGAGCAGTACTTC.

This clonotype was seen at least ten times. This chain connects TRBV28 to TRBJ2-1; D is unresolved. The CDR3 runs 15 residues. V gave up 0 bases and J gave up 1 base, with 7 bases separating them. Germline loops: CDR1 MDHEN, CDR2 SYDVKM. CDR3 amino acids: CASSLWYESYNEQFF. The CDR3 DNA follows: TGTGCCAGCAGTTTATGGTATGAGTCCTACAATGAGCAGTTCTTC. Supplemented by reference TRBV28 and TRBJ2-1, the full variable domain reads DVKVTQSSRYLVKRTGEKVFLECVQDMDHENMFWYRQDPGLGLRLIYFSYDVKMKEKGDIPEGYSVSREKKERFSLILESASTNQTSMYLCASSLWYESYNEQFFGPGTRLTVL.

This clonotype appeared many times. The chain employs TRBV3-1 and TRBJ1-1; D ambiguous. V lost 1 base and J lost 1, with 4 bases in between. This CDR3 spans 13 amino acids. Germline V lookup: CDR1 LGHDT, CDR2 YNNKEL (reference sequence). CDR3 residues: CASSQGRNTEAFF. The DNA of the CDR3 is TGTGCCAGCAGCCAAGGGAGGAACACTGAAGCTTTCTTT.

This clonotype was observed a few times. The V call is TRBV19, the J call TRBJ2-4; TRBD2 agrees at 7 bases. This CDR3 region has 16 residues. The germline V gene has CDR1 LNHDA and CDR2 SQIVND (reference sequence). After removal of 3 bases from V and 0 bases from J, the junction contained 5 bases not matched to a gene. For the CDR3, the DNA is TGTGCCAGTAGTATTGATCCTAGCGGAGCCAAAAACATTCAGTACTTC. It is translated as CASSIDPSGAKNIQYF.

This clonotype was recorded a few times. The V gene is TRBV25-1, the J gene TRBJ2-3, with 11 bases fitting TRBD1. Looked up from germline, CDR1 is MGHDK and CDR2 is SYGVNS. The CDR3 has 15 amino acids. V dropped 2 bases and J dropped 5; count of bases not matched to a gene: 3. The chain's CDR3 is CASSETGTGGDTQYF. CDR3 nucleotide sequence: TGTGCCAGCAGTGAAACCGGGACAGGGGGAGATACGCAGTATTTT.

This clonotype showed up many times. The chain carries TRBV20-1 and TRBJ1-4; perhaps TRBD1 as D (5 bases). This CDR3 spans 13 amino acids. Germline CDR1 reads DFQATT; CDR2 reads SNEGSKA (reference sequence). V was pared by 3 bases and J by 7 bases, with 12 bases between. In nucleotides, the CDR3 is TGCAGTGCTAGTAAGGGGAGTGGTGAAAAACTGTTTTTT. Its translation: CSASKGSGEKLFF.

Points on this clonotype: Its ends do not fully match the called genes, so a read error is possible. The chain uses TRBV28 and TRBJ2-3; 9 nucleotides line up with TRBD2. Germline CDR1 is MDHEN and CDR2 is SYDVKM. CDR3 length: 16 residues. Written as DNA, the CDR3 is TGTGCCAGCAGTTCTGGGGAGGGGACTAGCACAGATACGCAGTGTTTT. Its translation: CASSSGEGTSTDTQCF.

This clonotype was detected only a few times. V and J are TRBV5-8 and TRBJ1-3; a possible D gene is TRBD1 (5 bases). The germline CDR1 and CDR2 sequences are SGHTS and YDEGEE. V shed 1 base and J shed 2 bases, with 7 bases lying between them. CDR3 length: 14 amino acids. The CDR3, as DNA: TGTGCCAGCAGCTTGAGCAGGGCTGGAAACACCATATATTTT. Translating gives CASSLSRAGNTIYF.